These T cell receptor beta chains were read from a single sample in a study of beta chain features in type 1 diabetes. The data were produced by immunoSEQ multiplex PCR, yet TCRdb's version contains in-frame clones alone and is incomplete. The sample comprises 300,000 to 450,000 clones, around an eighth of which are singletons, and less than 0.02% rests with the top ten. Sequenced: naive CD4+ T cells from blood. All receptors derive from a man aged 18 to 35 in good health. Both conserved end residues are part of each CDR3. Each record gives: V gene, J gene, CDR3 protein.

V gene: TRBV7-9; J gene: TRBJ2-5; CDR3 protein: CASSAPSGGAGETQYF
V gene: TRBV5-4; J gene: TRBJ1-1; CDR3 protein: CASRPIQGTEAFF
V gene: TRBV5-1; J gene: TRBJ2-7; CDR3 protein: CASHQGAVYEQYF
V gene: TRBV29-1; J gene: TRBJ2-7; CDR3 protein: CSVGGTGAIEYEQYF
V gene: TRBV5-1; J gene: TRBJ2-3; CDR3 protein: CASSLEVSGATDTQYF
V gene: TRBV6-1; J gene: TRBJ1-2; CDR3 protein: CASSETADNYGYTF
V gene: TRBV6-9; J gene: TRBJ2-7; CDR3 protein: CASSYKRERAYF
V gene: TRBV5-6; J gene: TRBJ1-2; CDR3 protein: CASSPDVTATNGYTF
V gene: TRBV28; J gene: TRBJ1-2; CDR3 protein: CASSWEGVGYGYTF
V gene: TRBV28; J gene: TRBJ2-7; CDR3 protein: CASSSYRSYEQYF
V gene: TRBV14; J gene: TRBJ1-5; CDR3 protein: CASSPVFRDRGFPYCNQPQHF
V gene: TRBV28; J gene: TRBJ2-3; CDR3 protein: CASSFYSTDTQYF
V gene: TRBV5-6; J gene: TRBJ2-7; CDR3 protein: CASSFPRMREAPPYEQYF
V gene: TRBV7-8; J gene: TRBJ1-5; CDR3 protein: CASSLVPGQGHQPQHF
V gene: TRBV7-9; J gene: TRBJ2-4; CDR3 protein: CASSLGSAGTKNIQYF
V gene: TRBV5-5; J gene: TRBJ2-7; CDR3 protein: CASSLVRGTYEQYF
V gene: TRBV11-3; J gene: TRBJ2-1; CDR3 protein: CASSRTSGVKQFF
V gene: TRBV28; J gene: TRBJ2-5; CDR3 protein: CASSPSGTSGVEETQYF
V gene: TRBV19; J gene: TRBJ2-3; CDR3 protein: CASSVDRGPGTDTQYF
V gene: TRBV11-1; J gene: TRBJ2-2; CDR3 protein: CASSPGLAAPNTGELFF
V gene: TRBV5-1; J gene: TRBJ1-2; CDR3 protein: CASSLVGTTNYGYTF
V gene: TRBV4-2; J gene: TRBJ1-4; CDR3 protein: CASSQRDSVGEKLFF
V gene: TRBV6-6; J gene: TRBJ1-5; CDR3 protein: CASSRQGTQPQHF
V gene: TRBV29-1; J gene: TRBJ1-2; CDR3 protein: CSVGTGGYGYTF
V gene: TRBV15; J gene: TRBJ2-1; CDR3 protein: CATSRDGLTGGINEQFF
V gene: TRBV18; J gene: TRBJ1-2; CDR3 protein: CASSNLGRGDYGYTF
V gene: TRBV5-4; J gene: TRBJ2-4; CDR3 protein: CASSLGLDRDIQYF
V gene: TRBV28; J gene: TRBJ2-1; CDR3 protein: CASSLAGGPHNEQFF
V gene: TRBV5-4; J gene: TRBJ2-5; CDR3 protein: CASSLGQTQETQYF
V gene: TRBV7-9; J gene: TRBJ2-7; CDR3 protein: CASSVPPGEQYF
V gene: TRBV28; J gene: TRBJ2-7; CDR3 protein: CASSLDTPYEQYF
V gene: TRBV7-2; J gene: TRBJ2-1; CDR3 protein: CASSFDSYNEQFF
V gene: TRBV7-9; J gene: TRBJ1-3; CDR3 protein: CASREGQGNTIYF
V gene: TRBV5-1; J gene: TRBJ2-5; CDR3 protein: CASSLGSNRETQYF
V gene: TRBV7-2; J gene: TRBJ2-7; CDR3 protein: CASSLDGRGGLYEQYF
V gene: TRBV10-3; J gene: TRBJ2-6; CDR3 protein: CAIREGPSRSGANVLTF
V gene: TRBV6-5; J gene: TRBJ2-7; CDR3 protein: CASSYSTYGRTYEQYF
V gene: TRBV15; J gene: TRBJ1-2; CDR3 protein: CATSRDGGVAQGYTF
V gene: TRBV5-1; J gene: TRBJ2-7; CDR3 protein: CASSLVGIVMRDNEQYF
V gene: TRBV13; J gene: TRBJ2-7; CDR3 protein: CASSLTGGKDEQYF
V gene: TRBV30; J gene: TRBJ2-3; CDR3 protein: CAWSVSFGTDTQYF
V gene: TRBV15; J gene: TRBJ1-3; CDR3 protein: CATSRDRDPGANTIYF
V gene: TRBV28; J gene: TRBJ1-2; CDR3 protein: CASSLAGLLNYGYTF
V gene: TRBV28; J gene: TRBJ2-7; CDR3 protein: CASSPGTSGSYEQYF
V gene: TRBV27; J gene: TRBJ2-7; CDR3 protein: CASRRPGLAGVNEQYF
V gene: TRBV5-1; J gene: TRBJ1-1; CDR3 protein: CASSLGGTNTEAFF
V gene: TRBV10-3; J gene: TRBJ2-1; CDR3 protein: CAISESAGGILNEQFF
V gene: TRBV18; J gene: TRBJ2-3; CDR3 protein: CASSPRRVLADTQYF
V gene: TRBV28; J gene: TRBJ2-1; CDR3 protein: CASSFSHYNEQFF